This TCR beta chain was recovered during a study of blood T cell repertoires in COVID-19. Study as a whole: Acute and convalescent COVID-19 specimens originated in the United States, Italy and Spain. Sources were T cells, B-cell-depleted T cells, or PBMCs; the material itself was cDNA or gDNA.

In the original analysis: For nucleated cells, counts were estimated from reference gene primer amplification. The assay was immunoSEQ multiplex PCR, and TCRdb's table has in-frame clones only and misses some. V, J and clone size derive from that table, while D and trimming were established from the DNA sequence. Here the sample spans 250,000 to 300,000 clones, about 82% being singletons. This CDR3 spans 17 amino acids. Germline trimming cut 1 base from V and 7 bases from J; bases unmatched to any gene: 11. CDR1 LGHDT and CDR2 YNNKEL come from the germline V gene (reference sequence). The TCR comes from a man aged 45 to 65 with active or convalescent COVID-19. What was sequenced was peripheral blood. J is TRBJ1-5 and V is TRBV3-1 (or the pseudogene TRBV3-2), with 9 nucleotides matching TRBD1. CDR3 in DNA: TGTGCCAGCAGCCAAGGGGGGACAGGGACCGGTCTGCAGCCCCAGCATTTT. Amino acid sequence: CASSQGGTGTGLQPQHF.